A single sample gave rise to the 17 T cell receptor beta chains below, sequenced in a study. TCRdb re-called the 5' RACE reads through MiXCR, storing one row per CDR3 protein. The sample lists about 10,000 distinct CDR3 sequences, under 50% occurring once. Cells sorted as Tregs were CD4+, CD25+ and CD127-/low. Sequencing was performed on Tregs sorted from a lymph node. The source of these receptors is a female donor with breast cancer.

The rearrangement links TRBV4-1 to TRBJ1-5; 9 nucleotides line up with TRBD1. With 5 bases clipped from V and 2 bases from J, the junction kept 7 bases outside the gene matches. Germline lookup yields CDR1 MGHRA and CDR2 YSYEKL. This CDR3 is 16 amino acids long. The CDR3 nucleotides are TGCGCCAGCAGCGACACAGGGGGCGTAGGCAATCAGCCCCAGCATTTT. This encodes CASSDTGGVGNQPQHF.

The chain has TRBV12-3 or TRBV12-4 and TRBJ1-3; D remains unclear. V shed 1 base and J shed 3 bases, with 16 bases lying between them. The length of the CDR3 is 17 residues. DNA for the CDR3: TGTGCCAGCAGTTTAGAGAACCGACTTTCTTTTGGAAACACCATATATTTT. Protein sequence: CASSLENRLSFGNTIYF.

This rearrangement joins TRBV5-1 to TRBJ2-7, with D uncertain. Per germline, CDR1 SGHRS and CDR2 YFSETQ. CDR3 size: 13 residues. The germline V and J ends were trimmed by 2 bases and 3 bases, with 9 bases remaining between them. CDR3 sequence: CASSFQSGYEQYF. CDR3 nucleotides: TGCGCCAGCAGCTTCCAATCGGGCTACGAGCAGTACTTC.

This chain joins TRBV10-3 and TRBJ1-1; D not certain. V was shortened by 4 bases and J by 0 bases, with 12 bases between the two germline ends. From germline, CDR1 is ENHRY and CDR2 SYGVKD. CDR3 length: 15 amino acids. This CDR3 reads CAISVSGAVNTEAFF. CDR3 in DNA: TGTGCCATCAGTGTGTCGGGCGCAGTGAACACTGAAGCTTTCTTT.

In nucleotides, the CDR3 is TGTGCCAGCAGCTCCCAGGGACACTATTCTGGGAACACTGAAGCTTTCTTT. It translates to CASSSQGHYSGNTEAFF. The V gene is TRBV5-6, the J gene TRBJ1-1; a weak D match, TRBD1 (6 bases). V was clipped by 3 bases and J by 1 base, with 19 bases between them. The CDR3 consists of 17 residues. Per the germline V gene, CDR1 is SGHDT and CDR2 is YYEEEE.

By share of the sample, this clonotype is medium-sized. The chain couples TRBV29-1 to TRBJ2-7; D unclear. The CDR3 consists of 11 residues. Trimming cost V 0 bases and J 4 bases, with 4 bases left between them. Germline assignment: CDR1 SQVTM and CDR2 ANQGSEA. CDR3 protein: CSVEDLYEQYF. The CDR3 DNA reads TGCAGCGTTGAAGACTTGTACGAGCAGTACTTC.

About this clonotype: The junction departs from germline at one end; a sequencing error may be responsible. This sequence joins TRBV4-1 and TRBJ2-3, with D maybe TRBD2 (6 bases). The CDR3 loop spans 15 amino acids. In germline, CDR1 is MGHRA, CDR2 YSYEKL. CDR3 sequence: CSSRPAGYSTDTQYF. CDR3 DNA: TGCTCCAGCAGACCGGCGGGGTATAGCACAGATACGCAGTATTTT.

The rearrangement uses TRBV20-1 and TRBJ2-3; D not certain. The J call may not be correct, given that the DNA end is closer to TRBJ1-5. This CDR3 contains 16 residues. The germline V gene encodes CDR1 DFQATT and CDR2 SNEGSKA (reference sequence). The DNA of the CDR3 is TGCAGTGCTAATATGCTAGGCGGATTACGCACAGATACGCAGCATTTT. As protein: CSANMLGGLRTDTQHF.

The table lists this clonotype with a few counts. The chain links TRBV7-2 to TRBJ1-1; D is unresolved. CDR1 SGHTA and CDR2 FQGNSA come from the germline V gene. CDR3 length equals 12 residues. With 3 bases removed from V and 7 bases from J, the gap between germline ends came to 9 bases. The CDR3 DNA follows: TGTGCCAGCAGCTTTGGGTTACTTGAAGCTTTCTTT. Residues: CASSFGLLEAFF.

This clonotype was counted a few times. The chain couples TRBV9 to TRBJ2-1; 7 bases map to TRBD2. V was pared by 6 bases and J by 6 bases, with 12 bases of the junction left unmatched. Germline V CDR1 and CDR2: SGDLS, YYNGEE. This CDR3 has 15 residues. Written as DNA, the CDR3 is TGTGCCAGCACATCCGGGGGGAGCGGGTCCAATGAGCAGTTCTTC. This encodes CASTSGGSGSNEQFF. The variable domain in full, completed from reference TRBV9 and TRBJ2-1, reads DSGVTQTPKHLITATGQRVTLRCSPRSGDLSVYWYQQSLDQGLQFLIQYYNGEERAKGNILERFSAQQFPDLHSELNLSSLELGDSALYFCASTSGGSGSNEQFFGPGTRLTVL.

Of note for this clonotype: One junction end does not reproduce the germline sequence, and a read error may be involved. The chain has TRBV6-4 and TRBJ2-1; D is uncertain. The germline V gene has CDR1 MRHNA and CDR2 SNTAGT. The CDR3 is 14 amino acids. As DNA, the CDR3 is TGTGCCGGCAGTGACTCGATGAACTATGTCGGGCAGTTCTTC. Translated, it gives CAGSDSMNYVGQFF.

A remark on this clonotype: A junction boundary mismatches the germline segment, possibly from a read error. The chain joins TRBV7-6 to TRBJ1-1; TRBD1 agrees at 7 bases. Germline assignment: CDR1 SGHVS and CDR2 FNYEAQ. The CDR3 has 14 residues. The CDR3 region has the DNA TGTACCAGCAGACCGCGACAGGGGAACACTGAAGCTTTCTTT. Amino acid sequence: CTSRPRQGNTEAFF.

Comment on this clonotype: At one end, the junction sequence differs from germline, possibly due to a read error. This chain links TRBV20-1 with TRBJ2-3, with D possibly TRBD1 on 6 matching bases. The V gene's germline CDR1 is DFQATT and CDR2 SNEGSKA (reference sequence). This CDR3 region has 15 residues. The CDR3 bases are TGCAGTGCTAGAGATCTACAGGGAAACACAGATGCGCAGTATTTT. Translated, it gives CSARDLQGNTDAQYF.

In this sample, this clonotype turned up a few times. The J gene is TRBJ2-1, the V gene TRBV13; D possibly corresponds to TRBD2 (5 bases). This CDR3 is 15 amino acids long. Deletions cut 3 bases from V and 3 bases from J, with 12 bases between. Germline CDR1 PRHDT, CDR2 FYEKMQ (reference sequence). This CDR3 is CASSFTAVSYNEQFF. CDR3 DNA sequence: TGTGCCAGCAGCTTTACAGCGGTAAGCTACAATGAGCAGTTCTTC. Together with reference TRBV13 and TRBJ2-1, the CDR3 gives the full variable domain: AAGVIQSPRHLIKEKRETATLKCYPIPRHDTVYWYQQGPGQDPQFLISFYEKMQSDKGSIPDRFSAQQFSDYHSELNMSSLELGDSALYFCASSFTAVSYNEQFFGPGTRLTVL.

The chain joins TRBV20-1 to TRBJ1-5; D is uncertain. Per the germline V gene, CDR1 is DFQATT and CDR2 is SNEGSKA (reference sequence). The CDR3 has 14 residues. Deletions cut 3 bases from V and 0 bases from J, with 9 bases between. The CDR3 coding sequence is TGCAGTGCTAGGGCAGCTTATAGCAATCAGCCCCAGCATTTT. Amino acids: CSARAAYSNQPQHF.

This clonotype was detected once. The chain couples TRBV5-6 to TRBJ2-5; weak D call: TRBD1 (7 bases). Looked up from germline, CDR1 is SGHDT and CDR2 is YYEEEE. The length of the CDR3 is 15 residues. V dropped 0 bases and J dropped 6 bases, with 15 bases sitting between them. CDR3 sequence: CASSLEGRGVKTQYF. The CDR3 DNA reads TGTGCCAGCAGCTTGGAGGGCAGGGGGGTCAAGACCCAGTACTTC.

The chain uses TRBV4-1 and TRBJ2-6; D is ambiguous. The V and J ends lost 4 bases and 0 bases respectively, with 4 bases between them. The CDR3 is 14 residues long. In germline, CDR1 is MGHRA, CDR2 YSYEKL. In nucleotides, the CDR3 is TGCGCCAGCAGCCCCCTCTCTGGGGCCAACGTCCTGACTTTC. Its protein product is CASSPLSGANVLTF.